These 23 T cell receptor beta chains were sequenced from one sample in a study of early stage breast cancer tumors. The data were produced by immunoSEQ multiplex PCR, yet TCRdb's version contains in-frame clones alone and is incomplete. Of 9,700 or so clones in the sample, roughly 79% were seen once. The sequencing sample was made of normal breast tissue next to the tumor. The origin of the receptors is a person aged 40 to 49 with breast cancer.

V gene TRBV7-9 combines with J gene TRBJ2-2, with TRBD2 matching over 10 bases. The CDR3 contains 16 residues. The V segment lost 4 bases and the J segment 2 bases; nucleotides outside the gene matches: 4. Germline V CDR1 and CDR2: SEHNR, FQNEAQ (reference sequence). The CDR3 here is CASSSRTSGNTGELFF. The CDR3 DNA reads as TGTGCCAGCAGCTCCCGGACTAGCGGAAACACCGGGGAGCTGTTTTTT.

The chain combines TRBV6-5 with TRBJ2-5, with 8 nucleotides matching TRBD2. The V segment lost 2 bases and the J segment 5 bases; nucleotides outside the gene matches: 7. Germline V CDR1 and CDR2: MNHEY, SVGAGI. There are 15 residues in the CDR3. The CDR3 DNA reads TGTGCCAGCAGTTACGGCGGGAGGATTGGGGAGACCCAGTACTTC. It specifies CASSYGGRIGETQYF.

This chain joins TRBV9 and TRBJ2-1; 8 nucleotides agree with TRBD2. The CDR3 has 18 residues. CDR1 is SGDLS and CDR2 is YYNGEE in the germline V gene. V trimming: 3 bases; J trimming: 0 bases; junction bases outside the gene matches: 11. The CDR3 is CASSARPGGGSSYNEQFF. Written as DNA, the CDR3 is TGTGCCAGCAGCGCTCGACCCGGGGGGGGGAGCTCCTACAATGAGCAGTTCTTC. The variable domain in full, with the rest retrieved from reference TRBV9 and TRBJ2-1, is DSGVTQTPKHLITATGQRVTLRCSPRSGDLSVYWYQQSLDQGLQFLIQYYNGEERAKGNILERFSAQQFPDLHSELNLSSLELGDSALYFCASSARPGGGSSYNEQFFGPGTRLTVL.

The V call is TRBV5-1, the J call TRBJ2-7; D might be TRBD1 or TRBD2, each matching 5 bases. Trimming took 0 bases from V and 3 from J, leaving 10 bases between them. The CDR3 loop spans 14 amino acids. Per germline, CDR1 SGHRS and CDR2 YFSETQ. CDR3 coding DNA: TGCGCCAGCAGCTTGGCAGTGGGGGACTACGAGCAGTACTTC. Its protein product is CASSLAVGDYEQYF.

This rearrangement joins TRBV6-6 to TRBJ1-1; no firm D call. This CDR3 has 12 residues. Trimming removed 6 bases from V and 1 base from J, with 6 bases in between. The V gene's germline CDR1 is MNHNY and CDR2 SVGAGI (reference sequence). CDR3 in amino acids: CASRVTNTEAFF. The CDR3 DNA reads TGTGCCAGCAGAGTTACGAACACTGAAGCTTTCTTT.

The chain couples TRBV10-3 to TRBJ1-5; TRBD1 matches at 8 bases. CDR1 is ENHRY and CDR2 is SYGVKD in the germline V gene. Trimming cost V 3 bases and J 1 base; bases outside gene matches: 5. This CDR3 has 16 residues. CDR3 protein: CAISEQGVGSNQPQHF. CDR3 DNA: TGTGCCATCAGTGAACAGGGGGTGGGGAGCAATCAGCCCCAGCATTTT.

V usage is TRBV5-1 and J usage is TRBJ2-5, with D unresolved. V lost 3 bases to trimming and J lost 5 bases, with 17 bases between them. The germline gives CDR1 SGHRS, CDR2 YFSETQ. The CDR3 totals 15 residues. CDR3 in amino acids: CASSYTTGPAETQYF. The CDR3 DNA sequence: TGCGCCAGCAGCTACACAACCGGACCAGCGGAGACCCAGTACTTC. The variable domain in full, with the rest retrieved from reference TRBV5-1 and TRBJ2-5, is KAGVTQTPRYLIKTRGQQVTLSCSPISGHRSVSWYQQTPGQGLQFLFEYFSETQRNKGNFPGRFSGRQFSNSRSEMNVSTLELGDSALYLCASSYTTGPAETQYFGPGTRLLVL.

The chain joins TRBV2 to TRBJ1-5, with 9 nucleotides matching TRBD1. The CDR3 covers 14 residues. Germline values: CDR1 SNHLY, CDR2 FYNNEI. Germline trimming cut 6 bases from V and 2 bases from J; bases unmatched to any gene: 2. CDR3 in amino acids: CASSRTGGNQPQHF. DNA of the CDR3: TGTGCCAGCAGCCGGACAGGGGGCAATCAGCCCCAGCATTTT.

V and J are TRBV6-5 and TRBJ2-3; 10 bases map to TRBD2. The CDR3 runs 16 residues. Germline V gene sequence: CDR1 MNHEY, CDR2 SVGAGI. Losses at the gene ends were 0 bases for V and 0 bases for J; bases not matched to a gene: 0. The CDR3 loop reads CASSYSTSGSTDTQYF. CDR3 sequence (DNA): TGTGCCAGCAGTTACTCGACTAGCGGGAGCACAGATACGCAGTATTTT.

The chain couples TRBV21-1 to TRBJ1-5. TRBV21-1 is classified as a pseudogene. The length of the CDR3 is 15 residues. Here the CDR3 reads CASLLWGARYQPQHF. In nucleotides, the CDR3 is TGTGCCAGCCTCCTTTGGGGGGCAAGATATCAGCCCCAGCATTTT.

The chain combines TRBV11-3 with TRBJ2-2; no clear D. V was shortened by 1 base and J by 7 bases, with 4 bases between the two germline ends. This CDR3 is 12 amino acids long. Germline-derived CDR1 and CDR2 are SGHNT and YENEEA. CDR3 residues: CASSLGLGELFF. In nucleotides, the CDR3 is TGTGCCAGCAGCTTAGGGCTCGGGGAGCTGTTTTTT.

In its sample, this clone was seen a few times. In the same sample, other DNA sequences code for this CDR3. The V call is TRBV10-2, the J call TRBJ2-3; possibly TRBD1 for D (6 bases). V was trimmed by 0 bases and J by 10 bases, leaving 8 bases between them. In germline, CDR1 is WSHSY, CDR2 SAAADI. The CDR3 loop spans 12 amino acids. Written as DNA, the CDR3 is TGCGCCAGCAGTGAGTCCCAGGGGCCGCAGTATTTT. Translation: CASSESQGPQYF.

This chain links TRBV27 with TRBJ2-1, with D perhaps TRBD1 (5 bases). The V gene's germline CDR1 is MNHEY and CDR2 SMNVEV (reference sequence). The V end was cut by 4 bases, the J end by 6 bases, with 13 bases between. The CDR3 extends over 14 amino acids. The CDR3 DNA sequence: TGTGCCAGCAGTTCCCAAGGGGCCAGCAATGAGCAGTTCTTC. Its translation: CASSSQGASNEQFF.

The J gene is TRBJ1-1, the V gene TRBV12-5; D remains unclear. Trimming took off 6 bases at V and 4 bases at J, with 9 bases between the two ends. Germline CDR1 LGHNT, CDR2 FRNRAP. The CDR3 has 12 residues. CDR3 residues: CASGRGATEAFF. Written as DNA, the CDR3 is TGTGCTAGTGGCCGGGGAGCCACTGAAGCTTTCTTT. Full variable domain (remainder filled in from reference TRBV12-5 and TRBJ1-1): DARVTQTPRHKVTEMGQEVTMRCQPILGHNTVFWYRQTMMQGLELLAYFRNRAPLDDSGMPKDRFSAEMPDATLATLKIQPSEPRDSAVYFCASGRGATEAFFGQGTRLTVV.

This chain joins TRBV27 and TRBJ1-5; D is uncertain. V lost 3 bases, J lost 3 bases, and 0 bases lay in between. The CDR3 extends over 11 amino acids. Germline CDR1 is MNHEY and CDR2 is SMNVEV (reference sequence). CDR3 sequence: CASSFNQPQHF. CDR3 coding DNA: TGTGCCAGCAGTTTCAATCAGCCCCAGCATTTT.

This chain connects TRBV11-2 to TRBJ2-7; the D is unclear. There are 12 residues in the CDR3. CDR1 SGHAT and CDR2 FQNNGV come from the germline V gene. Between the trimmed V and J ends, which lost 5 bases and 10 bases, there was a span of 15 bases. The CDR3 coding sequence is TGTGCCAGCAGCCCGGTTGGACGCACACAGTACTTC. Translated, it gives CASSPVGRTQYF. Full variable domain (remainder filled in from reference TRBV11-2 and TRBJ2-7): EAGVAQSPRYKIIEKRQSVAFWCNPISGHATLYWYQQILGQGPKLLIQFQNNGVVDDSQLPKDRFSAERLKGVDSTLKIQPAKLEDSAVYLCASSPVGRTQYFGPGTRLTVT.

J is TRBJ1-2 and V is TRBV7-9, with TRBD1 as a possible D gene (5 bases). There are 15 residues in the CDR3. V lost 7 bases and J lost 4, with 19 bases in between. Germline V gene data show CDR1 as SEHNR and CDR2 as FQNEAQ (reference sequence). The CDR3 here is CASTPQGPWFYGYTF. DNA of the CDR3: TGTGCCAGCACCCCCCAGGGTCCGTGGTTCTATGGCTACACCTTC.

J is TRBJ2-7 and V is TRBV6-1, with 7 bases aligning to TRBD1. The germline CDR1 and CDR2 sequences are MNHNS and SASEGT. The V gene end was trimmed by 7 bases and the J gene end by 10 bases; junction bases not matched to a gene: 10. This CDR3 contains 12 residues. The CDR3 bases are TGTGCCAGCATCCGGGACAGCTCTTTACAGTACTTC. It translates to CASIRDSSLQYF.

This rearrangement joins TRBV2 to TRBJ1-5, with unresolved D. The germline V gene encodes CDR1 SNHLY and CDR2 FYNNEI. The length of the CDR3 is 14 residues. The V gene lost 7 bases and the J gene lost 2 bases, with 12 bases spanning the gap. Written as DNA, the CDR3 is TGTGCCAGCACTGCGAATTCTCGCAATCAGCCCCAGCATTTT. This gives the protein CASTANSRNQPQHF.

The genes are TRBV5-4 and TRBJ1-5; D is possibly TRBD1 (6 bases). This CDR3 has 14 residues. CDR1 and CDR2 (germline): SGHNT, YYREEE (reference sequence). Trimming pared 4 bases from V and 3 bases from J, leaving 11 bases between. The CDR3 sequence is CASSLQGSNQPQHF. CDR3 in DNA: TGTGCCAGCAGCCTACAGGGATCCAATCAGCCCCAGCATTTT.

The V call is TRBV7-2, the J call TRBJ2-7; D not certain. There are 11 residues in the CDR3. Between the trimmed V and J ends, which lost 2 bases and 5 bases, there was a span of 4 bases. Germline V CDR1 and CDR2: SGHTA, FQGNSA. This CDR3 is CASSLFHEQYF. CDR3 nucleotide sequence: TGTGCCAGCAGCTTATTCCACGAGCAGTACTTC.

This rearrangement joins TRBV5-6 to TRBJ1-5; a possible D gene is TRBD1 (6 bases). This CDR3 has 14 residues. V was clipped by 2 bases and J by 7 bases, with 13 bases between them. Looked up from germline, CDR1 is SGHDT and CDR2 is YYEEEE. CDR3 sequence: CASSFRGAQQPQHF. The DNA of the CDR3 is TGTGCCAGCAGCTTCAGGGGAGCACAACAGCCCCAGCATTTT.

This clone came up once. The rearrangement uses TRBV2 and TRBJ2-7; no definite D call. The CDR3 runs to 11 residues. Germline V gives CDR1 SNHLY, CDR2 FYNNEI. V was pared by 4 bases and J by 3 bases, with 4 bases between. The CDR3 nucleotides are TGTGCCAGCAGTGCTTTCTACGAGCAGTACTTC. Protein sequence: CASSAFYEQYF.